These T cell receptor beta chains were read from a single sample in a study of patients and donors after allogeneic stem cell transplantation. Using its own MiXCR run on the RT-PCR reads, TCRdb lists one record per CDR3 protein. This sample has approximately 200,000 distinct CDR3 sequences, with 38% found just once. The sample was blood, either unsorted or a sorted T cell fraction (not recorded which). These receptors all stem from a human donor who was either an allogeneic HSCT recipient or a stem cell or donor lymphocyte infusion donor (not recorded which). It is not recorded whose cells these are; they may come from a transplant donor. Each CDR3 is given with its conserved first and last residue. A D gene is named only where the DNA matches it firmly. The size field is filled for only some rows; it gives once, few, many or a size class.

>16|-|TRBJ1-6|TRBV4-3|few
CASSQDPGHRNSPLHF
TGCGCCAGCAGCCAAGATCCGGGGCATCGTAATTCACCCCTCCACTTT
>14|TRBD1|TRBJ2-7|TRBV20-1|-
CSASRDRVSYEQYF
TGCAGTGCTAGCCGGGACAGGGTCAGCTACGAGCAGTACTTC
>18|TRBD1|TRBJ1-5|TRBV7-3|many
CASSFRDRGPSSNQPQHF
TGTGCCAGCAGCTTCCGGGACAGGGGCCCTTCTAGCAATCAGCCCCAGCATTTT
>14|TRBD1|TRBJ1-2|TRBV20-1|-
CSGPKTGGAYGYTF
TGCAGTGGTCCGAAAACAGGGGGCGCCTATGGCTACACCTTC
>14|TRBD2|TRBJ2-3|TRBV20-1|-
CGWSGLASTDTQYF
TGCGGGTGGTCGGGACTAGCGTCCACAGATACGCAGTATTTT
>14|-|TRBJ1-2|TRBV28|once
CASSLELGGYGYTF
TGTGCCAGCAGTTTAGAGCTTGGGGGTTATGGCTACACCTTC
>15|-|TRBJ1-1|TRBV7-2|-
CASSFAYSLNTEAFF
TGTGCCAGCAGCTTCGCTTACAGCTTGAACACTGAAGCTTTCTTT
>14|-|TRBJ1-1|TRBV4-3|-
CASSPTVSNTEAFF
TGCGCCAGCAGCCCGACAGTGTCGAACACTGAAGCTTTCTTT
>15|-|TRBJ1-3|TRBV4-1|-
CASSQDLSSGNTIYF
TGCGCCAGCAGCCAAGACCTATCCTCTGGAAACACCATATATTTT
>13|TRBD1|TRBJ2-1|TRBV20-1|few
CSAPRQGYNEQFF
TGCAGTGCTCCTCGACAGGGGTACAATGAGCAGTTCTTC
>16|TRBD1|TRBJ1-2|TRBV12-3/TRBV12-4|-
CASSLNSQGAPGGYTF
TGTGCCAGCAGTTTAAACAGTCAGGGGGCGCCCGGTGGCTACACCTTC
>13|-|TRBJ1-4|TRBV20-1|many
CSARVAQNEKLFF
TGCAGTGCTAGAGTGGCGCAAAATGAAAAACTGTTTTTT
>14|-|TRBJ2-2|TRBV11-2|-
CASSPLTNTGELFF
TGTGCCAGCAGTCCCCTCACGAACACCGGGGAGCTGTTTTTT
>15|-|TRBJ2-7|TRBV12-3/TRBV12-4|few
CASSLGPGEGYEQYF
TGTGCCAGCAGTTTAGGGCCAGGGGAAGGGTACGAGCAGTACTTC
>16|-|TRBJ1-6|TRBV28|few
CASRQDSLSYNSPLHF
TGTGCCAGCAGGCAGGACAGTCTCTCCTATAATTCACCCCTCCACTTT
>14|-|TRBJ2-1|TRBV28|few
CATRGAVFNNEQFF
TGTGCCACGCGTGGGGCAGTATTTAACAATGAGCAGTTCTTC
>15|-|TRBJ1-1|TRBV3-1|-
CASSQQQTVNTEAFF
TGTGCCAGCAGCCAACAACAGACGGTCAACACTGAAGCTTTCTTT
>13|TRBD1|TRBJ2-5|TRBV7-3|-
CASSWGQGETQYF
TGTGCCAGCAGCTGGGGACAGGGAGAGACCCAGTACTTC
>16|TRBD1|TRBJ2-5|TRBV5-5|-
CASRPIGTALQETQYF
TGTGCCAGCAGACCTATCGGGACAGCTTTACAAGAGACCCAGTACTTC
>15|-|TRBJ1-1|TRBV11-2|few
CASSFEPRIGTEAFF
TGTGCCAGCAGCTTCGAACCCCGAATAGGGACTGAAGCTTTCTTT
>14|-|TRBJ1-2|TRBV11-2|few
CASSLGAANYGYTF
TGTGCCAGCAGCTTAGGGGCAGCTAACTATGGCTACACCTTC
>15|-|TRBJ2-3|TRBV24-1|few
CATSVGGLSTDTQYF
TGTGCCACCAGTGTCGGCGGCCTAAGCACAGATACGCAGTATTTT
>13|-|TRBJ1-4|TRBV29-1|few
CSVAPGWGEKLFF
TGCAGCGTTGCCCCAGGGTGGGGTGAAAAACTGTTTTTT
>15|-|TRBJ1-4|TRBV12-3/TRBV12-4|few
CASSPRPSSEEKLFF
TGTGCCAGCAGTCCCCGACCCAGCTCGGAGGAAAAACTGTTTTTT
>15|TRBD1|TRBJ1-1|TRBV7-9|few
CASSFVTGGGTEAFF
TGTGCCAGCAGCTTCGTGACAGGGGGGGGCACTGAAGCTTTCTTT
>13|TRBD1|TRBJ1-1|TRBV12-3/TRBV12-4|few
CASSLTLQGPAFF
TGTGCCAGCAGTTTAACCTTACAGGGGCCAGCTTTCTTT
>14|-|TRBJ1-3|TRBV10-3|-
CATWDVNSGNTIYF
TGTGCCACCTGGGACGTTAACTCTGGAAACACCATATATTTT
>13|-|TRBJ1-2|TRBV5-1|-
CASRVAVNYGYTF
TGCGCCAGCAGGGTAGCAGTCAACTATGGCTACACCTTC
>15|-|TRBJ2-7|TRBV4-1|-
CASSHTSGVPYEQYF
TGCGCCAGCAGCCACACCTCGGGGGTTCCCTACGAGCAGTACTTC
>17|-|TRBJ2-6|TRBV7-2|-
CASSLKGRYSGANVLTF
TGTGCCAGCAGCTTAAAGGGCAGATACTCTGGGGCCAACGTCCTGACTTTC
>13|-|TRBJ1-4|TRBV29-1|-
CSVVRGRDEKLFF
TGCAGCGTTGTAAGGGGCCGTGATGAAAAACTGTTTTTT
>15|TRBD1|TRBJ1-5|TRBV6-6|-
CASSYSGTGSQPQHF
TGTGCCAGCAGTTACTCGGGGACAGGGAGCCAGCCCCAGCATTTT
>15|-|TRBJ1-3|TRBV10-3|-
CAISEQGYSGNTIYF
TGTGCCATCAGTGAGCAGGGTTACTCTGGAAACACCATATATTTT
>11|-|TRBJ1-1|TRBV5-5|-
CASSTREEAFF
TGTGCCAGCAGCACCAGGGAAGAAGCTTTCTTT